Sequencing of this T cell receptor (beta chain) was carried out in a study of shared clonotypes between healthy human individuals. Sequenced by immunoSEQ multiplex PCR; TCRdb stores in-frame clones only, minus some. The table shows hundreds of thousands of clones, with almost 95% occurring only once. This CDR3 spans 16 amino acids. V gave up 2 bases and J gave up 5 bases; unmatched junction bases: 9. Germline loops: CDR1 GTSNPN, CDR2 SVGIG (reference sequence). Naivety among CD8 cells was defined by CD45RO negativity and positive CCR7 selection, thereby excluding terminally differentiated effector memory CD45RA+ cells.

The sequencing input was naive CD8+ T cells sorted from blood. The source is a man aged 25-40 years in good health. The gene calls are TRBV30 and TRBJ2-5; 12 bases agree with TRBD2. The DNA for the CDR3 is TGTGCCTGGAGTAGATCTCGACTAGCGGGAGCGGAGACCCAGTACTTC. Protein product: CAWSRSRLAGAETQYF.